This T cell receptor (beta chain) appears in the sequencing data of a study of molecular identifiers for immune sequencing clone quantification. Via MiXCR, TCRdb re-called the PCR reads, giving one row per CDR3 protein. The data contain 400,000 to 600,000 distinct CDR3 sequences, roughly 24% of them seen just once; the ten biggest clones take up 0.7% to 0.9%. V was pared by 0 bases and J by 2 bases, with 7 bases between. The germline CDR1 and CDR2 sequences are WSHSY and SAAADI. CDR3 length: 14 residues. This clonotype was counted at least ten times. The chain couples TRBV10-2 to TRBJ1-1; D call uncertain. The source material was naive CD8+ T cells from blood, with Jurkat cell RNA spiked in. The subset denotes: FACS-sorted CD8+CD4-CCR7+CD45RA+ naive T cells. This receptor was identified in a human donor in good health. Some libraries in this study had Jurkat cell RNA spiked in. The CDR3 coding sequence is TGCGCCAGCAGTGAGTCGAAAGGAAACACTGAAGCTTTCTTT. It specifies CASSESKGNTEAFF.